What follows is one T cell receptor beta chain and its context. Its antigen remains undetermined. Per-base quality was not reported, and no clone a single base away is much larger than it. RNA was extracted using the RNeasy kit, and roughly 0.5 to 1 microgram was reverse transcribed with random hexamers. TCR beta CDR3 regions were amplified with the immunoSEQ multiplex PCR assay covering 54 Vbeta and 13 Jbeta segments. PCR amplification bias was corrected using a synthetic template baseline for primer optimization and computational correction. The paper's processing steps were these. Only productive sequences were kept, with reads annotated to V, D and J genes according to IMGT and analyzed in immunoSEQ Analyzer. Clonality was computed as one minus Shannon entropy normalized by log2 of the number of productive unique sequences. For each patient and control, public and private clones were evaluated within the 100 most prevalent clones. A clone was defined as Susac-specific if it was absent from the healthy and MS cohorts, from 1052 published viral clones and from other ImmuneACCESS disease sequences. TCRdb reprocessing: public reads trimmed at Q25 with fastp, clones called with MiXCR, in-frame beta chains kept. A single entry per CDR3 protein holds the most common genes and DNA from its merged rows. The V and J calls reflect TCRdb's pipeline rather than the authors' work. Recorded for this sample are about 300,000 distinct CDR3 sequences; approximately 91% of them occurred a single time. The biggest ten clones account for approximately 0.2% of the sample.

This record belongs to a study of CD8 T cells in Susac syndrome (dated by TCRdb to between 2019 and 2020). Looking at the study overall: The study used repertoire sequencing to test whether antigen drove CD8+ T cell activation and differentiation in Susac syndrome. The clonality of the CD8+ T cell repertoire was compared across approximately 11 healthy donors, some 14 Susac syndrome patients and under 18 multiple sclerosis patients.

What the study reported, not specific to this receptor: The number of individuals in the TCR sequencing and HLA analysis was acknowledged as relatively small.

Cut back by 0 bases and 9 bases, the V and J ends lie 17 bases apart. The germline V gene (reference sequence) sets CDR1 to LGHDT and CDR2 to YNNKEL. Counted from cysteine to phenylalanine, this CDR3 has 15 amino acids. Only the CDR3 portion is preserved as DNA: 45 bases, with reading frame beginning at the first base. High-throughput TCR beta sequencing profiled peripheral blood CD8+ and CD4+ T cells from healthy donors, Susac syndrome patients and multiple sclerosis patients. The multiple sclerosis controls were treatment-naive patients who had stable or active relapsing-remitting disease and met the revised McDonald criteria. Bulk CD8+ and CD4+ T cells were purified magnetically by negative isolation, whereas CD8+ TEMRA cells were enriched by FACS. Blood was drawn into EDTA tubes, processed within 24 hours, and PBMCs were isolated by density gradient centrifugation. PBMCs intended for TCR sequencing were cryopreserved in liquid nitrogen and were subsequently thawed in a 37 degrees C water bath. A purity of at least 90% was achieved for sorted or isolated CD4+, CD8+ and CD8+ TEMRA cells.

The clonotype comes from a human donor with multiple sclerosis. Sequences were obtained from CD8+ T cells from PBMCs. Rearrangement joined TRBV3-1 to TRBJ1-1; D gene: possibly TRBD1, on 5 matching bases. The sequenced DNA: TGTGCCAGCAGCCAAGAAGTAGTAGGGGAAAGCAAAGCTTTCTTT. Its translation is CASSQEVVGESKAFF.